What follows are 6 T cell receptor beta chains derived from one specimen sequenced in a study of long-term antiretroviral therapy in people with HIV. Sequencing relied on immunoSEQ assay v3.0, run at survey level. The method was immunoSEQ multiplex PCR; TCRdb's version includes in-frame clones alone and lacks a portion of them. The table has under 30,000 clones, about four fifths seen once. The source was unsorted PBMCs, collected 1.1 years before starting antiretroviral therapy. These receptors came from a woman in her 30s with HIV.

This CDR3 reads CASSISPDEQFF. The CDR3 DNA is TGTGCCAGCAGTATTAGCCCCGATGAGCAGTTCTTC. This sequence joins TRBV27 and TRBJ2-1; D not certain. Trimming removed 5 bases at V and 8 bases at J, with 10 bases between. The CDR3 covers 12 residues. The germline CDR1 and CDR2 sequences are MNHEY and SMNVEV (reference sequence).

The chain recombines TRBV4-1 with TRBJ2-5; TRBD1 matches at 11 bases. Unmatched junction bases numbered 5, after V lost 0 bases and J lost 2 bases. The V gene's germline CDR1 is MGHRA and CDR2 YSYEKL. The CDR3 loop spans 17 amino acids. The CDR3 DNA is TGCGCCAGCAGCCAAGAACCCCGGGACAGGGGGCAAGAGACCCAGTACTTC. Translating gives CASSQEPRDRGQETQYF.

The V and J genes are TRBV2 and TRBJ1-6; D perhaps matches TRBD1 (6 bases). The CDR3 totals 14 residues. Looked up from germline, CDR1 is SNHLY and CDR2 is FYNNEI. Trimming removed 4 bases from V and 9 bases from J, with 13 bases in between. In DNA form, the CDR3 reads TGTGCCAGCAGTGCCGACAGGTTCGGTTCACCCCTCCACTTT. Residues: CASSADRFGSPLHF.

The chain combines TRBV6-5 with TRBJ2-3; D possibly corresponds to TRBD1 (5 bases). This CDR3 is 14 amino acids long. The V and J ends lost 8 bases and 4 bases respectively, with 16 bases between them. CDR1 MNHEY and CDR2 SVGAGI come from the germline V gene. The CDR3 region is CASGRLRGSDTQYF. The CDR3 nucleotides read TGTGCCAGCGGGCGGTTAAGGGGCTCAGATACGCAGTATTTT.

This chain joins TRBV18 and TRBJ1-5; possibly TRBD1 for D (6 bases). Germline lookup yields CDR1 KGHSH and CDR2 LQKENI. This CDR3 region has 14 residues. Trimming removed 3 bases from V and 6 bases from J, with 12 bases in between. CDR3 loop: CASSPDSPSQPQHF. CDR3 bases: TGTGCCAGCTCACCGGACAGTCCCAGTCAGCCCCAGCATTTT.

This rearrangement joins TRBV10-3 to TRBJ1-1, with D unresolved. Germline V gene data show CDR1 as ENHRY and CDR2 as SYGVKD. The CDR3 contains 13 residues. Trimming took 3 bases from V and 1 from J, leaving 6 bases between them. The CDR3 reads CAISETENTEAFF. CDR3 DNA: TGTGCCATCAGTGAAACAGAGAACACTGAAGCTTTCTTT.